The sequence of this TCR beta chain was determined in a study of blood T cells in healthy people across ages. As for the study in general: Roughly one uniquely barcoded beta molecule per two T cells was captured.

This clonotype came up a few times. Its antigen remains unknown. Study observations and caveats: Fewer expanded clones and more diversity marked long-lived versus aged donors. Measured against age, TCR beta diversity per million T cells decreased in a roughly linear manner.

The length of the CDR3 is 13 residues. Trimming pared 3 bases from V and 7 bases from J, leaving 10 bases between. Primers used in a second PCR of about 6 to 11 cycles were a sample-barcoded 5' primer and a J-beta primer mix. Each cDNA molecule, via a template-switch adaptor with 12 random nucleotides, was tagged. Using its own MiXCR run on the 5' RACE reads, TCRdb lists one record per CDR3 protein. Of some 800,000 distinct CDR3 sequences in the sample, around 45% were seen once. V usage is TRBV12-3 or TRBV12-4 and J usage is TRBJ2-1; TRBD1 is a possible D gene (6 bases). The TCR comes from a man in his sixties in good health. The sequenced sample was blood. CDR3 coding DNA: TGTGCCAGCAGTTTCTGGCAGGGGAATGAGCAGTTCTTC. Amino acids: CASSFWQGNEQFF.